The clone carrying this T cell receptor (beta chain) is a singleton in its sample. This entry belongs to a study of blood T cell repertoires in COVID-19. Participants were placed into cohorts based on the clinical history they reported. Symptom resolution, clearance, or two negative PCRs marked donors in Cohort 3 as recovered. This table comes from immunoSEQ multiplex PCR, and its TCRdb copy is limited to in-frame clones, with some not included. The sample yields about 150,000 clones, roughly 85% seen once. Germline V gene data show CDR1 as SGHDT and CDR2 as YYEEEE. Germline trimming cut 3 bases from V and 4 bases from J; bases unmatched to any gene: 1. This CDR3 region has 13 residues.

The sample comprised PBMCs or T cells enriched from blood (not recorded which). The clonotype comes from a man in his fifties or sixties who had recovered from COVID-19. The chain uses TRBV5-6 and TRBJ2-3; 8 nucleotides match TRBD1. The CDR3 is CASSWTGPDTQYF. Written as DNA, the CDR3 is TGTGCCAGCAGCTGGACAGGGCCAGATACGCAGTATTTT. The full variable domain, its missing parts supplied by reference TRBV5-6 and TRBJ2-3, is DAGVTQSPTHLIKTRGQQVTLRCSPKSGHDTVSWYQQALGQGPQFIFQYYEEEERQRGNFPDRFSGHQFPNYSSELNVNALLLGDSALYLCASSWTGPDTQYFGPGTRLTVL.